The 30 T cell receptor beta chains presented below share a single source sample, sequenced in a study of long-term antiretroviral therapy in people with HIV. Running of the v3.0 immunoSEQ assay took place at survey level. Sequencing used immunoSEQ multiplex PCR; TCRdb keeps in-frame clones, though not all of them. The sample holds under 20,000 clones, about 80% seen once. The sequences come from unsorted PBMCs, collected 0.2 years after starting antiretroviral therapy. Receptors were obtained from a woman between 40 and 55 years old with HIV.

The chain employs TRBV11-3 and TRBJ2-3; 8 bases agree with TRBD1. The CDR3 sequence is 16 residues long. V was clipped by 1 base and J by 0 bases; unmatched bases: 3. From germline, CDR1 is SGHNT and CDR2 YENEEA. CDR3: CASSLGQGASTDTQYF. As DNA, the CDR3 is TGTGCCAGCAGCTTAGGCCAGGGGGCTAGCACAGATACGCAGTATTTT. The entire variable domain, with the rest obtained from reference TRBV11-3 and TRBJ2-3, is as follows: EAGVVQSPRYKIIEKKQPVAFWCNPISGHNTLYWYLQNLGQGPELLIRYENEEAVDDSQLPKDRFSAERLKGVDSTLKIQPAELGDSAVYLCASSLGQGASTDTQYFGPGTRLTVL.

The V and J genes are TRBV7-8 and TRBJ1-1; D perhaps matches TRBD1 (6 bases). Looked up from germline, CDR1 is SGHVS and CDR2 is FQNEAQ. The CDR3 sequence is 14 residues long. Trimming stripped 5 bases from V and 0 bases from J, with 10 bases between. CDR3 in amino acids: CASSRGDMNTEAFF. CDR3 DNA: TGTGCCAGCAGCCGCGGGGACATGAACACTGAAGCTTTCTTT.

This clone was counted only a few times. The chain carries TRBV7-8 and TRBJ2-2; 7 positions agree with TRBD2. Germline CDR1 is SGHVS and CDR2 is FQNEAQ. J gave up 5 bases and V 8 bases, and 8 bases lay outside the gene matches. CDR3 size: 14 residues. The CDR3 DNA sequence: TGTGCCAGCGAGGGGAGGGCCCGAACCGGGGAGCTGTTTTTT. Residues: CASEGRARTGELFF. The variable domain in full, completed from reference TRBV7-8 and TRBJ2-2, reads GAGVSQSPRYKVAKRGQDVALRCDPISGHVSLFWYQQALGQGPEFLTYFQNEAQLDKSGLPSDRFFAERPEGSVSTLKIQRTQQEDSAVYLCASEGRARTGELFFGEGSRLTVL.

The V gene is TRBV14, the J gene TRBJ1-2; no clear D. The CDR3 runs 13 residues. V gave up 4 bases and J gave up 7 bases, with 13 bases separating them. In germline, CDR1 is SGHDN, CDR2 FVKESK. CDR3 DNA: TGTGCCAGCAGCCTTAGGCGAGGGTTTGGCTACACCTTC. It specifies CASSLRRGFGYTF.

The chain links TRBV6-5 to TRBJ2-7; 10 nucleotides line up with TRBD2. V gave up 4 bases and J gave up 5 bases; unmatched junction bases: 11. In germline, CDR1 is MNHEY, CDR2 SVGAGI. The CDR3 runs to 16 residues. Written as DNA, the CDR3 is TGTGCCAGCAGTTCTTATACTAGCGGGACAACGCACGAGCAGTACTTC. Amino acid sequence: CASSSYTSGTTHEQYF.

The chain uses TRBV2 and TRBJ1-6; tentatively, D is TRBD1 (6 bases). The CDR3 loop spans 15 amino acids. Trimming cost V 6 bases and J 0 bases, with 9 bases left between them. Germline V lookup: CDR1 SNHLY, CDR2 FYNNEI. CDR3 bases: TGTGCCAGCAGCCAGGGGAGCTCCTATAATTCACCCCTCCACTTT. Translating it yields CASSQGSSYNSPLHF.

This sequence joins TRBV5-1 and TRBJ2-2; D unresolved. This CDR3 spans 15 amino acids. Trimming took off 4 bases at V and 6 bases at J, with 16 bases between the two ends. Germline CDR1 and CDR2: SGHRS and YFSETQ. CDR3 DNA: TGCGCCAGCAGCCCCCGTGACGTCTGGGCCGGGGAGCTGTTTTTT. Translated, it gives CASSPRDVWAGELFF. The full variable domain, rest sourced from reference TRBV5-1 and TRBJ2-2, is KAGVTQTPRYLIKTRGQQVTLSCSPISGHRSVSWYQQTPGQGLQFLFEYFSETQRNKGNFPGRFSGRQFSNSRSEMNVSTLELGDSALYLCASSPRDVWAGELFFGEGSRLTVL.

The chain has TRBV10-3 and TRBJ1-1; 7 nucleotides line up with TRBD1. Per germline, CDR1 ENHRY and CDR2 SYGVKD. The CDR3 totals 13 residues. V shed 2 bases, J shed 8 bases, and the junction held 5 bases outside the gene matches. The CDR3 spells CAISEGQDTEAFF. The CDR3 DNA follows: TGTGCCATCAGTGAGGGACAGGATACCGAAGCTTTCTTT.

The chain joins TRBV7-2 to TRBJ1-5; the D gene is possibly TRBD1 (6 bases). Trimming cost V 5 bases and J 4 bases, with 21 bases left between them. CDR1 is SGHTA and CDR2 is FQGNSA in the germline V gene. The CDR3 is made up of 17 amino acids. The CDR3 coding sequence is TGTGCCAGCAGCCCAAGTCAAGGACAGACGACTAATCAGCCCCAGCATTTT. As protein: CASSPSQGQTTNQPQHF. Full variable domain (missing parts from reference TRBV7-2 and TRBJ1-5): GAGVSQSPSNKVTEKGKDVELRCDPISGHTALYWYRQSLGQGLEFLIYFQGNSAPDKSGLPSDRFSAERTGGSVSTLTIQRTQQEDSAVYLCASSPSQGQTTNQPQHFGDGTRLSIL.

The rearrangement uses TRBV6-6 and TRBJ2-6; the D gene is possibly TRBD1 (6 bases). Germline V lookup: CDR1 MNHNY, CDR2 SVGAGI (reference sequence). V lost 10 bases to trimming and J lost 1 base, with 8 bases between them. The CDR3 extends over 13 amino acids. This CDR3 is CATGQSGANVLTF. In nucleotides, the CDR3 is TGTGCCACCGGACAGTCTGGGGCCAACGTCCTGACTTTC.

This chain connects TRBV27 to TRBJ1-5; D is undetermined. V was cut by 6 bases and J by 6 bases, with 9 bases left in between. The CDR3 runs to 12 residues. Germline V gene sequence: CDR1 MNHEY, CDR2 SMNVEV (reference sequence). The CDR3 is CASREKGQPQHF. CDR3 DNA sequence: TGTGCCAGCAGGGAGAAGGGTCAGCCCCAGCATTTT.

This clone was recorded a few times. The V gene is TRBV18, the J gene TRBJ2-4; no clear D. The CDR3 sequence is 19 residues long. In germline, CDR1 is KGHSH, CDR2 LQKENI. Trimming shortened V by 3 bases and J by 0 bases, and 21 bases separated the two germline ends. CDR3 residues: CASSPKGIPGEIAKNIQYF. The DNA for the CDR3 is TGTGCCAGCTCACCCAAAGGCATCCCTGGAGAGATAGCCAAAAACATTCAGTACTTC.

CDR3 loop: CASSLEQGANQPQHF. The CDR3, as DNA: TGTGCCAGCAGCTTAGAACAGGGGGCGAATCAGCCCCAGCATTTT. The gene calls are TRBV7-2 and TRBJ1-5; 9 bases are shared with TRBD1. Looked up from germline, CDR1 is SGHTA and CDR2 is FQGNSA. V was pared by 1 base and J by 4 bases, with 2 bases of the junction left unmatched. This CDR3 has 15 residues.

This chain connects TRBV18 to TRBJ2-7, with 9 nucleotides matching TRBD1. J gave up 2 bases and V 4 bases, and 6 bases lay outside the gene matches. The CDR3 covers 15 residues. The germline V gene encodes CDR1 KGHSH and CDR2 LQKENI. The CDR3 DNA is TGTGCCAGCTCACACCGGGACAGGGCCCCCTACGAGCAGTACTTC. Protein: CASSHRDRAPYEQYF.

The V and J genes are TRBV7-9 and TRBJ2-7, with D perhaps matching TRBD1 or TRBD2 (5 bases each). The germline CDR1 and CDR2 sequences are SEHNR and FQNEAQ (reference sequence). The CDR3 sequence is 13 residues long. The V end was cut by 5 bases, the J end by 0 bases, with 8 bases between. For the CDR3, the DNA is TGTGCCAGCAGCGTTGGGACCTCCTACGAGCAGTACTTC. As protein: CASSVGTSYEQYF.

The rearrangement links TRBV11-3 to TRBJ2-5; 9 bases fit TRBD1. The CDR3 spans 15 residues. The V and J ends lost 3 bases and 3 bases, in that order; junction bases with no gene match: 5. Germline assignment: CDR1 SGHNT and CDR2 YENEEA. The CDR3 region is CASSLDGTGKETQYF. The CDR3 DNA sequence: TGTGCCAGCAGCTTGGATGGGACAGGGAAAGAGACCCAGTACTTC.

There are a few counts of this clone. V gene TRBV6-1 combines with J gene TRBJ2-7, with 8 bases identical to TRBD1. The CDR3 contains 14 residues. Unmatched junction bases numbered 10, after V lost 6 bases and J lost 6 bases. From germline, CDR1 is MNHNS and CDR2 SASEGT. The CDR3 coding sequence is TGTGCCAGCAGGGGCCCGACAGGGGCCGGCGAGCAGTACTTC. The encoded protein is CASRGPTGAGEQYF.

This chain joins TRBV19 and TRBJ2-6, with D tentatively TRBD1 (5 bases). Trimming shortened V by 7 bases and J by 4 bases, and 20 bases separated the two germline ends. Looked up from germline, CDR1 is LNHDA and CDR2 is SQIVND (reference sequence). This CDR3 is 17 amino acids long. The CDR3 sequence: CASTRRATVTGANVLTF. In DNA form, the CDR3 reads TGTGCCAGTACCCGAAGGGCGACAGTCACCGGGGCCAACGTCCTGACTTTC.

The chain couples TRBV6-6 to TRBJ2-3, with D tentatively TRBD1 or TRBD2 (5 bases each). Germline-derived CDR1 and CDR2 are MNHNY and SVGAGI (reference sequence). V was shortened by 2 bases and J by 1 base, with 10 bases between the two germline ends. This CDR3 is 15 amino acids long. The CDR3: CASSYEGSGTDTQYF. In nucleotides, the CDR3 is TGTGCCAGCAGTTACGAGGGGTCTGGCACAGATACGCAGTATTTT.

This chain uses TRBV2 with TRBJ2-7; D is ambiguous. V lost 6 bases and J lost 1, with 4 bases in between. Germline-derived CDR1 and CDR2 are SNHLY and FYNNEI. The CDR3 consists of 11 residues. CDR3 sequence reads: CASSPSYEQYF. The CDR3, as DNA: TGTGCCAGCAGCCCGTCCTACGAGCAGTACTTC.

The V gene is TRBV5-8, the J gene TRBJ1-5; 9 positions match TRBD1. This CDR3 region has 15 residues. CDR1 is SGHTS and CDR2 is YDEGEE in the germline V gene. The trim removed 5 bases at V and 4 bases at J, leaving 7 bases unmatched. Here the CDR3 reads CASSPGTGQNQPQHF. In DNA, the CDR3 is TGTGCCAGCAGTCCCGGGACAGGGCAAAATCAGCCCCAGCATTTT.

The chain is built from TRBV12-5 and TRBJ2-3; D may correspond to TRBD1 or TRBD2 (5 bases each). CDR1 LGHNT and CDR2 FRNRAP come from the germline V gene. This CDR3 is 14 amino acids long. V shed 2 bases and J shed 3 bases, with 9 bases lying between them. The CDR3 reads CASGLRDGTDTQYF. CDR3 DNA sequence: TGTGCTAGTGGTTTGCGGGACGGTACAGATACGCAGTATTTT.

Here the CDR3 DNA reads TGTGCCAGCTCACCCGACGGACTAGTCGGGATTAGGTCCTACGAGCAGTACTTC. Encoded protein: CASSPDGLVGIRSYEQYF. The J gene is TRBJ2-7, the V gene TRBV18, with 7 bases matching TRBD2. Germline V gene lookup returns CDR1 KGHSH and CDR2 LQKENI. J lost 1 base, V lost 3 bases, and 15 bases had no gene match. The CDR3 contains 18 residues.

This rearrangement joins TRBV4-2 to TRBJ2-1; no definite D call. CDR1 and CDR2 (germline): LGHNA, YNFKEQ. The CDR3 sequence is 15 residues long. Between the trimmed V and J ends, which lost 0 bases and 2 bases, there was a span of 8 bases. Here the CDR3 reads CASSQEPLTYNEQFF. The DNA for the CDR3 is TGTGCCAGCAGCCAAGAGCCGCTTACCTACAATGAGCAGTTCTTC.

For the CDR3, the DNA is TGTGCCAGCACTAGACTCCAAGAGACCCAGTACTTC. This encodes CASTRLQETQYF. The genes are TRBV6-1 and TRBJ2-5; D not certain. Germline loops: CDR1 MNHNS, CDR2 SASEGT. This CDR3 is 12 amino acids long. The germline V and J ends were trimmed by 7 bases and 1 base, with 7 bases remaining between them.

For the CDR3, the DNA is TGTGCCAGCAGCCTCCGGGCGGCCTCATACTACGAGCAGTACTTC. Protein: CASSLRAASYYEQYF. The chain recombines TRBV27 with TRBJ2-7, with D uncertain. The germline V gene has CDR1 MNHEY and CDR2 SMNVEV (reference sequence). The CDR3 spans 15 residues. The V end lost 6 bases, the J end lost 3 bases, and 18 bases lay between the germline ends.

The chain has TRBV19 and TRBJ1-5; maybe TRBD1 (5 bases). The CDR3 length is 15 residues. Trimming shortened V by 3 bases and J by 1 base, and 10 bases separated the two germline ends. The germline CDR1 and CDR2 sequences are LNHDA and SQIVND (reference sequence). CDR3 DNA: TGTGCCAGTAGTATGGGGGGTAGGAGCAATCAGCCCCAGCATTTT. Residues: CASSMGGRSNQPQHF.

V is TRBV7-9 and J is TRBJ2-7, with a possible D match to TRBD1 (6 bases). The CDR3 sequence is 14 residues long. Germline-derived CDR1 and CDR2 are SEHNR and FQNEAQ (reference sequence). V was pared by 1 base and J by 7 bases, with 14 bases between. CDR3 DNA sequence: TGTGCCAGCAGCTTAGGGACAGTCGAATTTGAGCAGTACTTC. Its translation is CASSLGTVEFEQYF.

The chain couples TRBV4-3 to TRBJ2-2, with TRBD2 matching over 9 bases. Germline V gene sequence: CDR1 LGHNA, CDR2 YSLEER. J lost 5 bases, V lost 1 base, and 5 bases had no gene match. The CDR3 totals 16 residues. CDR3 bases: TGCGCCAGCAGCCAAGGAGCGGGGGGCGAGACCGGGGAGCTGTTTTTT. This encodes CASSQGAGGETGELFF.

The gene calls are TRBV7-6 and TRBJ1-1; D unresolved. The ends were cut back, 5 bases at V and 4 bases at J, with 11 bases in the middle. CDR3 length equals 13 residues. The V gene's germline CDR1 is SGHVS and CDR2 FNYEAQ. The CDR3 DNA is TGTGCCAGCAGCCGTACAGAAGGCACTGAAGCTTTCTTT. This sequence encodes CASSRTEGTEAFF.